These 2 T cell receptor beta chains originate from one sample sequenced in a study of cytomegalovirus exposure and HLA in healthy donors (dated by TCRdb to between 2016 and 2019). Libraries were made using the immunoSEQ multiplex PCR assay. For the multiplex PCR, a mixture combining 60 forward primers for TCR Vbeta segments and 13 reverse primers for TCR Jbeta segments was used. In TCRdb, the immuneACCESS table is reduced to in-frame sequences with V and J assigned. These tables do not hold every clone; where another copy was compared, an unresolved V gene accounts for under half, and the others remain unexplained. The sample contains approximately 180,000 clones, more than 75% of them found a single time. Of the sample, 1.5% to 2% falls within the top ten clones. Sequenced: PBMCs. These receptors were taken from a woman aged 18-29 years in good health and CMV-seronegative.

The gene calls are TRBV27 and TRBJ1-5, with unresolved D. V lost 3 bases to trimming and J lost 6 bases, with 9 bases between them. This CDR3 is built from 13 residues. In germline, CDR1 is MNHEY, CDR2 SMNVEV (reference sequence). The CDR3 DNA follows: TGTGCCAGCAGTTTGGTGGGAGGTCAGCCCCAGCATTTT. Amino acids: CASSLVGGQPQHF.

The chain links TRBV5-4 to TRBJ2-7; 13 nucleotides align to TRBD2. V lost 3 bases, J lost 3 bases, and 9 bases stayed unmatched. The CDR3 covers 17 residues. Germline CDR1 is SGHNT and CDR2 is YYREEE (reference sequence). CDR3 coding DNA: TGTGCCAGCAGCTCCAGACTAGCGGGAGGCGGACACTACGAGCAGTACTTC. It codes for CASSSRLAGGGHYEQYF.